This passage covers 22 T cell receptor beta chains from one sample sequenced in a study of T cells in Graves' hyperthyroidism and ophthalmopathy. RNA transcripts provided the source from which TCR beta CDR3 regions were amplified. First-round RT-PCR targeting the TCR CDR3 was performed with the HTBI primer set. TCRdb re-called the multiplex PCR reads through MiXCR, storing one row per CDR3 protein. The table records hundreds of thousands of distinct CDR3 sequences, around 20% of them present only once. The sequenced material came from blood. The receptor source for this set is a woman in her 50s with Graves' hyperthyroidism that later progressed to Graves' ophthalmopathy.

This chain links TRBV2 with TRBJ2-1; D may correspond to TRBD1 or TRBD2 (5 bases each). CDR1 and CDR2 (germline): SNHLY, FYNNEI. V lost 6 bases and J lost 0, with 15 bases in between. This CDR3 has 16 residues. In DNA form, the CDR3 reads TGTGCCAGCAGCCGAGGGGCCGGACCCTCCTACAATGAGCAGTTCTTC. Protein: CASSRGAGPSYNEQFF.

This clonotype was found many times. The chain has TRBV12-3 or TRBV12-4 and TRBJ1-1, with D unclear. The CDR3 is 13 residues long. Trimming left V 3 bases short and J 1 base short, with 6 bases between. This chain's CDR3 is CASSFRRNTEAFF. CDR3 bases: TGTGCCAGCAGTTTCAGGAGGAACACTGAAGCTTTCTTT.

This clonotype showed up just a few times. This sequence joins TRBV5-1 and TRBJ2-1; tentative D call: TRBD1 (5 bases). The germline CDR1 and CDR2 sequences are SGHRS and YFSETQ. The CDR3 spans 17 residues. V shed 0 bases and J shed 6 bases, with 19 bases lying between them. The CDR3 protein is CASSLDLQGNIGNEQFF. The CDR3, as DNA: TGCGCCAGCAGCTTGGATTTGCAGGGTAATATCGGCAATGAGCAGTTCTTC.

This clonotype was counted only a few times. The chain uses TRBV5-1 and TRBJ2-2; 13 bases are shared with TRBD2. CDR1 is SGHRS, CDR2 YFSETQ, per germline. J gave up 4 bases and V 4 bases, and 10 bases lay outside the gene matches. The CDR3 consists of 18 residues. The CDR3 bases are TGCGCCAGCAGCCGCACTAGCGGGGGGGCCCTTGGCACCGGGGAGCTGTTTTTT. It yields the protein CASSRTSGGALGTGELFF.

This clonotype was recorded many times. This chain uses TRBV13 with TRBJ2-3; 10 bases align to TRBD1. J lost 2 bases, V lost 4 bases, and 6 bases had no gene match. This CDR3 spans 16 amino acids. CDR1 and CDR2 from the germline V gene are PRHDT and FYEKMQ (reference sequence). CDR3 nucleotide sequence: TGTGCCAGCAGCTCATCGGGGACAGGGGTCACAGATACGCAGTATTTT. This translates into CASSSSGTGVTDTQYF.

This clonotype showed up just a few times. The V gene is TRBV19, the J gene TRBJ1-2, with 7 bases aligning to TRBD1. CDR1 and CDR2 from the germline V gene are LNHDA and SQIVND (reference sequence). V was pared by 7 bases and J by 6 bases, with 5 bases of the junction left unmatched. This CDR3 is built from 12 residues. CDR3 loop: CASNDRADGYTF. In nucleotides, the CDR3 is TGTGCCAGTAACGACAGGGCAGATGGCTACACCTTC. Complete variable domain (other parts from reference TRBV19 and TRBJ1-2): DGGITQSPKYLFRKEGQNVTLSCEQNLNHDAMYWYRQDPGQGLRLIYYSQIVNDFQKGDIAEGYSVSREKKESFPLTVTSAQKNPTAFYLCASNDRADGYTFGSGTRLTVV.

This clonotype has a count of ten or more. This chain joins TRBV20-1 and TRBJ2-1; no firm D call. The CDR3 consists of 15 residues. The V gene lost 0 bases and the J gene lost 8 bases, with 17 bases spanning the gap. Germline CDR1 is DFQATT and CDR2 is SNEGSKA (reference sequence). The CDR3 nucleotides read TGCAGTGCTAGAGATGTAAGCCTTACTTGGGATGAGCAGTTCTTC. Translation: CSARDVSLTWDEQFF.

This clonotype has just a few counts. The chain couples TRBV4-1 to TRBJ2-5; TRBD1 aligns across 8 bases. This CDR3 is 17 amino acids long. Germline CDR1 reads MGHRA; CDR2 reads YSYEKL. V shed 3 bases, J shed 5 bases, and the junction held 14 bases outside the gene matches. CDR3 DNA: TGCGCCAGCAGCCACCAGGTCGGGCTTGGACAGGGTGAGACCCAGTACTTC. This encodes CASSHQVGLGQGETQYF.

The chain carries TRBV6-4 and TRBJ1-1; 11 bases fit TRBD1. CDR1 and CDR2 from the germline V gene are MRHNA and SNTAGT. J was trimmed by 5 bases and V by 6 bases; bases with no gene match: 8. The CDR3 has 15 amino acids. The CDR3 nucleotides read TGTGCCAGCAGCCGGGACAGGGGGGTTTATACTGAAGCTTTCTTT. Protein product: CASSRDRGVYTEAFF.

This clonotype occurred a few times. The rearrangement uses TRBV5-8 and TRBJ1-1, with D tentatively TRBD1 (5 bases). The CDR3 length is 16 residues. V lost 1 base and J lost 1, with 14 bases in between. Germline assignment: CDR1 SGHTS and CDR2 YDEGEE. The CDR3 DNA is TGTGCCAGCAGCTTGAAACAGGTGGGATGGAACACTGAAGCTTTCTTT. It codes for CASSLKQVGWNTEAFF.

The chain has TRBV20-1 and TRBJ1-1; TRBD1 might be the D (5 bases). CDR3 length: 14 amino acids. The V end lost 1 base, the J end lost 0 bases, and 9 bases lay between the germline ends. The germline CDR1 and CDR2 sequences are DFQATT and SNEGSKA (reference sequence). CDR3 region: CSARVSRVNTEAFF. In DNA form, the CDR3 reads TGCAGTGCTAGAGTTTCCAGGGTGAACACTGAAGCTTTCTTT.

This clonotype was found many times. The rearrangement joins TRBV11-1 to TRBJ2-7, with D uncertain. Germline V gene sequence: CDR1 SGHAT, CDR2 FQDESV (reference sequence). The length of the CDR3 is 16 residues. V was cut by 4 bases and J by 4 bases, with 20 bases left in between. DNA of the CDR3: TGTGCCAGCAGCTCCGGACCAAGGGATTTTGCGTACGAGCAGTACTTC. It encodes CASSSGPRDFAYEQYF.

This clonotype showed up many times. One junction end disagrees with the germline gene, perhaps due to a read error. This CDR3 reads CASREEQGLDTDTQYF. CDR3 in DNA: TGTGCCAGCAGGGAAGAACAGGGGTTGGACACAGATACGCAGTATTTT. V usage is TRBV2 and J usage is TRBJ2-3, with 7 bases that match TRBD1. This CDR3 has 16 residues. Germline V gene lookup returns CDR1 SNHLY and CDR2 FYNNEI.

This clonotype was counted at least ten times. This chain connects TRBV3-1 to TRBJ2-1; no clear D gene. Germline V gene lookup returns CDR1 LGHDT and CDR2 YNNKEL (reference sequence). The CDR3 runs to 15 residues. Trimming shortened V by 1 base and J by 1 base, and 8 bases separated the two germline ends. CDR3 sequence: CASSQGASSYNEQFF. The CDR3 DNA reads as TGTGCCAGCAGCCAAGGGGCGAGTTCCTACAATGAGCAGTTCTTC.

This clonotype was detected a few times. At one end the junction does not follow the germline gene, possibly because of a read error. This sequence joins TRBV6-2 or TRBV6-3 and TRBJ2-4, with a possible D match to TRBD1 (6 bases). This CDR3 is 15 amino acids long. CDR1 and CDR2 (germline): MNHEY, SVGEGT. CDR3 loop: CASGYSAGATNIQYF. DNA for the CDR3: TGTGCCAGCGGTTACAGCGCAGGGGCGACAAACATTCAGTACTTC.

This clonotype was counted a few times. The chain has TRBV5-1 and TRBJ2-5; the D call may be TRBD1 or TRBD2 (5 bases each). V lost 3 bases, J lost 5 bases, and 11 bases lay in between. The CDR3 runs 13 residues. The germline CDR1 and CDR2 sequences are SGHRS and YFSETQ. The CDR3 reads CASSWGPQETQYF. CDR3 DNA: TGCGCCAGCAGCTGGGGACCTCAGGAGACCCAGTACTTC.

V is TRBV7-6 and J is TRBJ1-6; TRBD1 aligns across 7 bases. CDR1 is SGHVS and CDR2 is FNYEAQ in the germline V gene. The trim removed 3 bases at V and 10 bases at J, leaving 3 bases unmatched. The CDR3 is 13 residues long. The CDR3 DNA reads TGTGCCAGCAGCTTCGACAGGGAGTCACCCCTCCACTTT. Translated, it gives CASSFDRESPLHF. Supplemented by reference TRBV7-6 and TRBJ1-6, the full variable domain reads GAGVSQSPRYKVTKRGQDVALRCDPISGHVSLYWYRQALGQGPEFLTYFNYEAQQDKSGLPNDRFSAERPEGSISTLTIQRTEQRDSAMYRCASSFDRESPLHFGNGTRLTVT.

The genes are TRBV29-1 and TRBJ1-1; a weak D match, TRBD1 (6 bases). Deletions cut 7 bases from V and 0 bases from J, with 12 bases between. Looked up from germline, CDR1 is SQVTM and CDR2 is ANQGSEA. This CDR3 spans 13 amino acids. This CDR3 reads CSAMTGMNTEAFF. The CDR3 DNA sequence: TGCAGCGCTATGACAGGAATGAACACTGAAGCTTTCTTT.

V is TRBV5-6 and J is TRBJ1-6; D possibly corresponds to TRBD1 (6 bases). Germline V CDR1 and CDR2: SGHDT, YYEEEE. The CDR3 loop spans 17 amino acids. V was cut by 4 bases and J by 4 bases, with 18 bases left in between. Here the CDR3 reads CASSPGVLDGYNSPLHF. In DNA form, the CDR3 reads TGTGCCAGCAGCCCAGGGGTGCTAGACGGATATAATTCACCCCTCCACTTT. Full variable domain (rest looked up from reference TRBV5-6 and TRBJ1-6): DAGVTQSPTHLIKTRGQQVTLRCSPKSGHDTVSWYQQALGQGPQFIFQYYEEEERQRGNFPDRFSGHQFPNYSSELNVNALLLGDSALYLCASSPGVLDGYNSPLHFGNGTRLTVT.

The gene calls are TRBV18 and TRBJ2-7; maybe TRBD1 (7 bases). The CDR3 loop spans 16 amino acids. Germline assignment: CDR1 KGHSH and CDR2 LQKENI. The germline V and J ends were trimmed by 3 bases and 2 bases, with 17 bases remaining between them. The DNA for the CDR3 is TGTGCCAGCTCACCCCGTGGAGGGGGCTCCACCTACGAGCAGTACTTC. As protein: CASSPRGGGSTYEQYF. Filled out from reference TRBV18 and TRBJ2-7, the complete variable domain reads NAGVMQNPRHLVRRRGQEARLRCSPMKGHSHVYWYRQLPEEGLKFMVYLQKENIIDESGMPKERFSAEFPKEGPSILRIQQVVRGDSAAYFCASSPRGGGSTYEQYFGPGTRLTVT.

Many counts were recorded for this clonotype. The chain couples TRBV20-1 to TRBJ2-3; 14 bases match TRBD2. The CDR3 is made up of 18 amino acids. The germline V gene encodes CDR1 DFQATT and CDR2 SNEGSKA (reference sequence). V dropped 1 base and J dropped 2; count of bases not matched to a gene: 8. Here the CDR3 reads CSARGTSGGPTYTDTQYF. CDR3 bases: TGCAGTGCTAGAGGGACTAGCGGGGGGCCAACGTACACAGATACGCAGTATTTT.

V gene TRBV3-1 combines with J gene TRBJ2-2, with 9 bases aligning to TRBD1. Germline V gene data show CDR1 as LGHDT and CDR2 as YNNKEL (reference sequence). CDR3 length: 14 residues. Trimming cost V 2 bases and J 6 bases; bases outside gene matches: 1. This chain's CDR3 is CASSQRDRAGELFF. CDR3 DNA sequence: TGTGCCAGCAGCCAACGGGACAGGGCCGGGGAGCTGTTTTTT.